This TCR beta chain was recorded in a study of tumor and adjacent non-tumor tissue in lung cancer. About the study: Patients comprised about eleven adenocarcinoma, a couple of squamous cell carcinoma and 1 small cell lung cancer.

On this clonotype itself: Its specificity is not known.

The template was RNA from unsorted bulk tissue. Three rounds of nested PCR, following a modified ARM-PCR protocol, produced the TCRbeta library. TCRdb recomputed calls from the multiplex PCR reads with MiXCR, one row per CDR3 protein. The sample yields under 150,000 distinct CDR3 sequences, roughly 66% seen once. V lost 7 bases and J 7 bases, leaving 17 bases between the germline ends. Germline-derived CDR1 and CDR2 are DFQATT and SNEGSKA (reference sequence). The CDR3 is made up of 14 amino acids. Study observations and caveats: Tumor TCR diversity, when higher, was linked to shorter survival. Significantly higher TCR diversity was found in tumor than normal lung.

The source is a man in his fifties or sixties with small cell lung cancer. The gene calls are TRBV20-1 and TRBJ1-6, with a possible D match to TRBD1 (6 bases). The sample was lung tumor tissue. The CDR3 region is CSVRGSGANSPLHF. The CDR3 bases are TGCAGTGTTAGGGGTTCAGGGGCGAATTCACCCCTCCACTTT.